The 23 T cell receptor beta chains listed next were all sequenced from one sample in a study of beta chain features in type 1 diabetes (dated by TCRdb to about 2018). Libraries came from the immunoSEQ multiplex PCR assay. The High Capacity cDNA Reverse Transcription Kit was used to reverse transcribe all of the isolated RNA, meaning that expressed TCRB transcripts were what got sequenced. Here the immuneACCESS table is served through TCRdb, limited to in-frame sequences with V and J called. Missing clones are a known gap in these copies; in checked studies unresolved V genes cover under half, and the rest lacks a known reason. The sample table holds under 400,000 clones, of which 12% to 15% were seen once. Jointly, the top ten make up approximately 7% of the sample. The sample consisted of central memory CD4+ T cells from blood. The source is a man aged 30 to 39 in good health.

In its sample, this clone was seen a few times. J is TRBJ1-2 and V is TRBV25-1; D is uncertain. There are 14 residues in the CDR3. Trimming stripped 6 bases from V and 0 bases from J, with 11 bases between. Germline-derived CDR1 and CDR2 are MGHDK and SYGVNS. The CDR3 DNA is TGTGCCAGCAGGGTTGACGGTACTAACTATGGCTACACCTTC. This sequence encodes CASRVDGTNYGYTF.

This clone has a handful of counts. The chain employs TRBV5-6 and TRBJ2-3; tentative D call: TRBD2 (5 bases). CDR3 length: 14 residues. The V gene lost 4 bases and the J gene lost 4 bases, with 13 bases spanning the gap. Germline CDR1 SGHDT, CDR2 YYEEEE. The CDR3 here is CASSTSRVSDTQYF. The DNA of the CDR3 is TGTGCCAGCAGCACCTCGAGGGTTTCAGATACGCAGTATTTT.

The chain couples TRBV5-4 to TRBJ1-2, with a weak D call TRBD1 (5 bases). Looked up from germline, CDR1 is SGHNT and CDR2 is YYREEE (reference sequence). V was clipped by 5 bases and J by 5 bases, with 16 bases between them. CDR3 length: 14 residues. Here the CDR3 reads CASRLVGAAYGYTF. The CDR3 DNA sequence: TGTGCCAGCAGACTGGTCGGGGCAGCATATGGCTACACCTTC.

This rearrangement joins TRBV9 to TRBJ2-1; a weak D match, TRBD1 (5 bases). The length of the CDR3 is 13 residues. Germline lookup yields CDR1 SGDLS and CDR2 YYNGEE. V was trimmed by 4 bases and J by 7 bases, leaving 12 bases between them. In nucleotides, the CDR3 is TGTGCCAGCAGCCCCGGACAAACTAATGAGCAGTTCTTC. This sequence encodes CASSPGQTNEQFF.

This clone was seen only a few times. The V and J genes are TRBV28 and TRBJ1-5; D gene unclear. CDR1 is MDHEN, CDR2 SYDVKM, per germline. The CDR3 is 15 residues long. The V end was cut by 8 bases, the J end by 13 bases, with 27 bases between. CDR3: CASQRGRQTLPQQHF. The CDR3 nucleotides are TGTGCCAGCCAAAGAGGGAGACAAACCCTCCCTCAGCAGCATTTT.

This clone came up a few times. The genes are TRBV18 and TRBJ2-3; D might be TRBD1 (6 bases). Germline-derived CDR1 and CDR2 are KGHSH and LQKENI. V was pared by 3 bases and J by 3 bases, with 10 bases between. The CDR3 sequence is 14 residues long. The CDR3 spells CASSPGARTDTQYF. The DNA for the CDR3 is TGTGCCAGCTCACCGGGGGCGAGGACAGATACGCAGTATTTT.

V gene TRBV6-1 combines with J gene TRBJ2-2; the D call may be TRBD1 or TRBD2 (5 bases each). The V end lost 10 bases, the J end lost 2 bases, and 14 bases lay between the germline ends. CDR1 is MNHNS and CDR2 is SASEGT in the germline V gene. The CDR3 extends over 14 amino acids. The DNA of the CDR3 is TGTGCCATCCCCCGGGACCTAAACACCGGGGAGCTGTTTTTT. Protein product: CAIPRDLNTGELFF.

This clone was picked up a small number of times. This chain joins TRBV5-6 and TRBJ1-5; 7 bases fit TRBD1. The CDR3 is 16 residues long. Germline V CDR1 and CDR2: SGHDT, YYEEEE. After removal of 4 bases from V and 2 bases from J, the junction contained 9 bases not matched to a gene. CDR3 DNA sequence: TGTGCCAGCAGCCCCATGACAGGGAGGGGCAATCAGCCCCAGCATTTT. Translating it yields CASSPMTGRGNQPQHF.

A few counts support this clone. This chain joins TRBV5-4 and TRBJ2-1, with a tentative D call TRBD2 (6 bases). Per germline, CDR1 SGHNT and CDR2 YYREEE (reference sequence). The V gene lost 6 bases and the J gene lost 2 bases, with 12 bases spanning the gap. This CDR3 contains 14 residues. CDR3 loop: CASIPRLAYNEQFF. CDR3 nucleotide sequence: TGTGCCAGCATCCCCAGACTAGCCTACAATGAGCAGTTCTTC.

V gene TRBV6-6 combines with J gene TRBJ1-1; 7 bases fit TRBD1. Germline V gene lookup returns CDR1 MNHNY and CDR2 SVGAGI (reference sequence). Germline trimming cut 2 bases from V and 2 bases from J; bases unmatched to any gene: 8. The length of the CDR3 is 16 residues. CDR3 bases: TGTGCCAGCAGTTACCCACCGACAGGGAAAAACACTGAAGCTTTCTTT. Translation gives CASSYPPTGKNTEAFF.

The V gene is TRBV13, the J gene TRBJ2-1, with 10 bases identical to TRBD2. This CDR3 comprises 16 residues. Germline CDR1 is PRHDT and CDR2 is FYEKMQ (reference sequence). V shed 4 bases and J 5 bases; nucleotides not matched to a gene: 8. The CDR3 spells CASSSLGLAVDNEQFF. The DNA of the CDR3 is TGTGCCAGCAGCTCCCTCGGACTAGCGGTGGACAATGAGCAGTTCTTC.

This clone was seen only a few times. The chain employs TRBV7-2 and TRBJ2-3, with TRBD2 as a possible D gene (7 bases). This CDR3 comprises 14 residues. V was shortened by 7 bases and J by 6 bases, with 17 bases between the two germline ends. From germline, CDR1 is SGHTA and CDR2 FQGNSA. The CDR3 protein is CASIGGGTRDTQYF. CDR3 DNA: TGTGCCAGCATAGGGGGGGGGACTCGGGATACGCAGTATTTT.

V usage is TRBV30 and J usage is TRBJ2-4, with D tentatively TRBD1 or TRBD2 (5 bases each). Germline CDR1 GTSNPN, CDR2 SVGIG (reference sequence). The V end was cut by 0 bases, the J end by 0 bases, with 15 bases between. The CDR3 consists of 17 residues. CDR3 loop: CAWSVRGLNIAKNIQYF. The DNA for the CDR3 is TGTGCCTGGAGTGTACGGGGCCTAAATATAGCCAAAAACATTCAGTACTTC.

This clone showed up just a few times. The V call is TRBV5-6, the J call TRBJ2-2; D might be TRBD2 (5 bases). The ends were cut back, 3 bases at V and 6 bases at J, with 6 bases in the middle. This CDR3 spans 12 amino acids. Per germline, CDR1 SGHDT and CDR2 YYEEEE. CDR3 residues: CASSWRSGELFF. The CDR3 DNA reads as TGTGCCAGCAGCTGGAGGTCCGGGGAGCTGTTTTTT.

This clone came up a few times. A much larger clone lies a single base off, so this may be a read error. The chain is built from TRBV10-3 and TRBJ2-7; 7 positions match TRBD2. Per the germline V gene, CDR1 is ENHRY and CDR2 is SYGVKD. The junction had 0 bases not matched to a gene; V was cut back by 10 bases and J by 0 bases. This CDR3 region has 11 residues. CDR3 sequence: CASGGSYEQYF. The CDR3 coding sequence is TGTGCCAGCGGGGGCTCCTACGAGCAGTACTTC.

Regarding this clone: Other DNA sequences within the sample encode an identical CDR3. This sequence joins TRBV18 and TRBJ1-2, with 7 bases aligning to TRBD1. Per germline, CDR1 KGHSH and CDR2 LQKENI. The V segment lost 3 bases and the J segment 4 bases; nucleotides outside the gene matches: 8. The CDR3 consists of 15 residues. The CDR3 loop reads CASSPTGQEIYGYTF. CDR3 coding DNA: TGTGCCAGCTCACCCACAGGACAGGAGATCTATGGCTACACCTTC.

This clone turned up a few times. J is TRBJ1-5 and V is TRBV7-9; D is ambiguous. Germline lookup yields CDR1 SEHNR and CDR2 FQNEAQ (reference sequence). The length of the CDR3 is 13 residues. V shed 4 bases and J shed 9 bases, with 13 bases lying between them. In DNA, the CDR3 is TGTGCCAGCAGCTCCCGTGAAGGCAGGCCCCAGCATTTT. Protein product: CASSSREGRPQHF.

The V call is TRBV27, the J call TRBJ2-5, with a tentative D call TRBD1 (5 bases). Germline-derived CDR1 and CDR2 are MNHEY and SMNVEV (reference sequence). The CDR3 consists of 14 residues. The V and J ends lost 6 bases and 1 base respectively, with 12 bases between them. The CDR3 region is CASRPTGSQETQYF. The CDR3 DNA reads TGTGCCAGCAGACCAACAGGATCCCAAGAGACCCAGTACTTC.

This chain links TRBV4-1 with TRBJ2-3; 10 bases are shared with TRBD2. Unmatched junction bases numbered 14, after V lost 11 bases and J lost 6 bases. Germline V gene lookup returns CDR1 MGHRA and CDR2 YSYEKL. There are 15 residues in the CDR3. The CDR3 loop reads CAGRYSAGGKDTQYF. CDR3 bases: TGCGCCGGGAGGTACTCAGCGGGGGGGAAGGATACGCAGTATTTT.

The chain joins TRBV7-9 to TRBJ2-1, with TRBD1 matching 8 bases. CDR3 size: 13 residues. Germline V gives CDR1 SEHNR, CDR2 FQNEAQ (reference sequence). Losses at the gene ends were 1 base for V and 9 bases for J; bases not matched to a gene: 2. CDR3 in amino acids: CASSLGDRSEQFF. The CDR3 DNA sequence: TGTGCCAGCAGCTTAGGGGACAGGAGTGAGCAGTTCTTC.

Many counts were recorded for this clone. V gene TRBV10-3 combines with J gene TRBJ1-5, with D maybe TRBD1 (5 bases). The V end lost 7 bases, the J end lost 4 bases, and 8 bases lay between the germline ends. CDR3 length: 12 amino acids. Germline lookup yields CDR1 ENHRY and CDR2 SYGVKD. CDR3 bases: TGTGCCATCAAGGAGGGGAATCAGCCCCAGCATTTT. This encodes CAIKEGNQPQHF.

The chain couples TRBV27 to TRBJ1-1, with 7 bases lining up with TRBD1. CDR3 size: 13 residues. The V and J ends lost 9 bases and 4 bases, in that order; junction bases with no gene match: 8. Per the germline V gene, CDR1 is MNHEY and CDR2 is SMNVEV (reference sequence). The CDR3 here is CASGRGLGTEAFF. CDR3 bases: TGTGCCAGTGGAAGGGGGCTTGGCACTGAAGCTTTCTTT.

The genes are TRBV4-3 and TRBJ1-4; D is undetermined. This CDR3 has 13 residues. The germline CDR1 and CDR2 sequences are LGHNA and YSLEER. Trimming removed 0 bases at V and 16 bases at J, with 15 bases between. As DNA, the CDR3 is TGCGCCAGCAGCCAAGATCATGGGGATCGTAAGTTTTTT. This sequence encodes CASSQDHGDRKFF.